Listed here are 18 T cell receptor beta chains from one sample, sequenced in a study of blood T cell repertoires in COVID-19. Assay: immunoSEQ multiplex PCR; the TCRdb copy retains only in-frame clones and omits some. The sample shows 250,000 to 300,000 clones, 70% to 90% of them seen only once. Material: PBMCs or T cells enriched from blood (not recorded which). These receptor sequences come from a woman between 25 and 40 years old who had recovered from COVID-19.

In DNA form, the CDR3 reads TGTGCCAGTAGTCCGTGGTGGACTGTCACAGATACGCAGTATTTT. Protein product: CASSPWWTVTDTQYF. The V gene is TRBV19, the J gene TRBJ2-3; maybe TRBD2 (5 bases). Per the germline V gene, CDR1 is LNHDA and CDR2 is SQIVND (reference sequence). V lost 5 bases and J lost 2, with 14 bases in between. The CDR3 is 15 residues long. The full variable domain, rest sourced from reference TRBV19 and TRBJ2-3, is DGGITQSPKYLFRKEGQNVTLSCEQNLNHDAMYWYRQDPGQGLRLIYYSQIVNDFQKGDIAEGYSVSREKKESFPLTVTSAQKNPTAFYLCASSPWWTVTDTQYFGPGTRLTVL.

The table lists this clone with a few counts. J is TRBJ2-1 and V is TRBV6-9; TRBD1 matches 10 bases. CDR3 length: 14 residues. V trimming: 7 bases; J trimming: 8 bases; junction bases outside the gene matches: 8. CDR1 is MNHGY, CDR2 SVAAGI, per germline. The CDR3 sequence: CASTPGQGTHEQFF. DNA for the CDR3: TGTGCCAGCACCCCGGGACAGGGGACGCATGAGCAGTTCTTC.

V and J are TRBV7-3 and TRBJ2-1; D may be TRBD1 (7 bases). This CDR3 contains 15 residues. With 2 bases removed from V and 3 bases from J, the gap between germline ends came to 11 bases. CDR1 is SGHTA, CDR2 FQGTGA, per germline. The CDR3 nucleotides are TGTGCCAGCAGCTTACCCAGGGGGGTCTACAATGAGCAGTTCTTC. It encodes CASSLPRGVYNEQFF.

In its sample, this clone was seen once. This CDR3 is CASSVQPGTATGELFF. The CDR3 DNA follows: TGCGCCAGCAGCGTACAGCCCGGGACAGCCACCGGGGAGCTGTTTTTT. The rearrangement joins TRBV5-1 to TRBJ2-2; 7 bases fit TRBD1. The CDR3 extends over 16 amino acids. The junction had 10 bases not matched to a gene; V was cut back by 4 bases and J by 4 bases. The V gene's germline CDR1 is SGHRS and CDR2 YFSETQ.

This clone was seen many times. The chain recombines TRBV11-2 with TRBJ1-1; D gene ambiguous. The germline V gene encodes CDR1 SGHAT and CDR2 FQNNGV. The CDR3 has 16 residues. V was clipped by 1 base and J by 2 bases, with 14 bases between them. The CDR3 DNA reads as TGTGCCAGCAGCTTAGCTTATGAGGCGGGCAACACTGAAGCTTTCTTT. It is translated as CASSLAYEAGNTEAFF.

V gene TRBV4-1 combines with J gene TRBJ1-5; the D is unclear. This CDR3 spans 15 amino acids. V was pared by 0 bases and J by 0 bases, with 6 bases between. Germline V CDR1 and CDR2: MGHRA, YSYEKL. For the CDR3, the DNA is TGCGCCAGCAGCCAAGAGTTGTATAGCAATCAGCCCCAGCATTTT. This sequence encodes CASSQELYSNQPQHF.

CDR3 protein: CASSRSWGGQPQHF. DNA for the CDR3: TGTGCCAGCAGCCGATCCTGGGGCGGCCAGCCCCAGCATTTT. V is TRBV6-2 or TRBV6-3 and J is TRBJ1-5; tentatively, D is TRBD1 (5 bases). The V and J ends lost 6 bases and 7 bases respectively, with 16 bases between them. CDR1 MNHEY and CDR2 SVGEGT come from the germline V gene. This CDR3 spans 14 amino acids.

The gene calls are TRBV9 and TRBJ2-1; the D gene is possibly TRBD2 (6 bases). The germline V gene has CDR1 SGDLS and CDR2 YYNGEE. The CDR3 has 16 residues. Between the trimmed V and J ends, which lost 2 bases and 3 bases, there was a span of 15 bases. The CDR3 is CASSVGTSLNYNEQFF. DNA of the CDR3: TGTGCCAGCAGCGTCGGGACTTCCCTTAACTACAATGAGCAGTTCTTC.

The chain couples TRBV3-1 (or the pseudogene TRBV3-2) to TRBJ2-3; 8 nucleotides agree with TRBD2. V shed 4 bases, J shed 2 bases, and the junction held 5 bases outside the gene matches. Germline V gene data show CDR1 as LGHDT and CDR2 as YNNKEL (reference sequence). The CDR3 contains 15 residues. In DNA, the CDR3 is TGTGCCAGCAGCCTTACTAGCGGATACACAGATACGCAGTATTTT. As protein: CASSLTSGYTDTQYF.

CDR3 sequence (DNA): TGTGCCAGCAGTTTATCGACGACTAGCGGAAACATTCAGTACTTC. Protein: CASSLSTTSGNIQYF. This chain joins TRBV27 and TRBJ2-4; 9 positions agree with TRBD2. V was pared by 0 bases and J by 6 bases, with 3 bases of the junction left unmatched. The germline CDR1 and CDR2 sequences are MNHEY and SMNVEV (reference sequence). CDR3 size: 15 residues.

CDR3 in amino acids: CASSGAVNTEAFF. In DNA form, the CDR3 reads TGTGCCAGTAGTGGGGCGGTGAACACTGAAGCTTTCTTT. This rearrangement joins TRBV19 to TRBJ1-1, with D tentatively TRBD1 (5 bases). The CDR3 is 13 amino acids. The ends were cut back, 5 bases at V and 0 bases at J, with 7 bases in the middle. Looked up from germline, CDR1 is LNHDA and CDR2 is SQIVND (reference sequence).

The V gene is TRBV7-9, the J gene TRBJ2-3; 7 positions match TRBD2. CDR1 and CDR2 from the germline V gene are SEHNR and FQNEAQ (reference sequence). There are 17 residues in the CDR3. The trim removed 1 base at V and 0 bases at J, leaving 7 bases unmatched. CDR3 residues: CASSLDGTTPSTDTQYF. CDR3 in DNA: TGTGCCAGCAGCTTAGATGGGACTACCCCTAGCACAGATACGCAGTATTTT.

The chain couples TRBV28 to TRBJ2-3; 7 bases align to TRBD2. After removal of 3 bases from V and 6 bases from J, the junction contained 12 bases not matched to a gene. The germline gives CDR1 MDHEN, CDR2 SYDVKM. The CDR3 is 16 amino acids. CDR3 residues: CASSLERGKVADTQYF. In nucleotides, the CDR3 is TGTGCCAGCAGTTTGGAGCGGGGAAAGGTGGCGGATACGCAGTATTTT.

The chain joins TRBV9 to TRBJ2-2; D is perhaps TRBD1 (6 bases). Per the germline V gene, CDR1 is SGDLS and CDR2 is YYNGEE. V was pared by 4 bases and J by 4 bases, with 20 bases between. The CDR3 is made up of 17 amino acids. This CDR3 reads CASSPYPTGVGTGELFF. CDR3 nucleotide sequence: TGTGCCAGCAGCCCTTATCCGACAGGCGTTGGCACCGGGGAGCTGTTTTTT.

This clone was picked up one time. The chain carries TRBV3-1 (or the pseudogene TRBV3-2) and TRBJ2-7; 11 bases line up with TRBD2. This CDR3 contains 15 residues. Germline V gene sequence: CDR1 LGHDT, CDR2 YNNKEL (reference sequence). With V trimmed by 0 bases and J by 2 bases, 0 bases remained unmatched. The CDR3 protein is CASSQEGLAAYEQYF. The CDR3 coding sequence is TGTGCCAGCAGCCAAGAGGGACTAGCGGCCTACGAGCAGTACTTC.

Concerning this clone: A junction boundary mismatches the germline segment, possibly from a read error. The CDR3 coding sequence is TGCAGCGTTGAAGATGTGACAGGGGGGGGTTTT. This encodes CSVEDVTGGGF. The rearrangement uses TRBV29-1 and TRBJ2-3; 9 positions match TRBD1. Per germline, CDR1 SQVTM and CDR2 ANQGSEA. The CDR3 is made up of 11 amino acids.

The J gene is TRBJ2-5, the V gene TRBV2, with TRBD2 identical over 14 bases. The CDR3 is 20 amino acids. CDR1 is SNHLY and CDR2 is FYNNEI in the germline V gene. J was trimmed by 3 bases and V by 7 bases; bases with no gene match: 19. CDR3 in amino acids: CASNPPKGTSGSGAEETQYF. In DNA form, the CDR3 reads TGTGCCAGCAACCCCCCCAAGGGGACTAGCGGGAGTGGGGCGGAAGAGACCCAGTACTTC.

This sequence joins TRBV4-3 and TRBJ1-3; D gene unclear. The CDR3 is made up of 16 amino acids. Trimming shortened V by 0 bases and J by 0 bases, and 9 bases separated the two germline ends. Per the germline V gene, CDR1 is LGHNA and CDR2 is YSLEER. This chain's CDR3 is CASSQDLAFSGNTIYF. CDR3 in DNA: TGCGCCAGCAGCCAAGATTTGGCCTTCTCTGGAAACACCATATATTTT.